What follows describes a single TCR beta chain. The target of this receptor is not known. There are no base qualities to consult, and no much larger clone falls within one base. These data are taken from a study of cytomegalovirus exposure and HLA in healthy donors (dated by TCRdb to about 2017). About the study as a whole: According to an earlier analysis of a few hundred of the donors, roughly 180 million T cells yielded 95 million to 140 million unique TCR beta sequences and around 300 Gb of sequence data. An early release that covered fewer than 750 HLA-typed donors contained approximately 300 gigabases of sequencing data and approximately 85 million unique TCR sequences. The genetic ancestry cluster associated with self-reported Caucasian donors included 80% to 90% of the roughly 400 genotyped donors. The study aimed to test whether signatures of past pathogen exposure could be identified by cataloging public T cell receptors. The T cell repertoires of several hundred subjects were profiled by immunosequencing and related to cytomegalovirus serostatus. In addition to the first cohort of 650 to 750 subjects, a separate validation cohort of 130 or so different subjects was used. High-throughput TCR immunosequencing, statistical association of individual TCRs with disease status, and machine learning were combined to predict cytomegalovirus infection status. To study patterns of TCR occurrence, a later analysis re-analyzed previously published TCR beta repertoires from 600 to 750 donors and added high-resolution HLA genotyping. Rather than drawing on any new phenotypic data, the later analysis identified candidate immune exposures from TCR beta sequences and the way those sequences occurred across donors. An earlier analysis of 587 of the donors used high-throughput TCR beta sequencing to judge whether each TCR beta V gene segment behaved as functional or pseudogenic. Alongside the repertoire data, information on donor age, sex, ethnicity and CMV serostatus was compiled. A later genetic analysis took genome-wide SNP genotypes for about 55% of the 666 donors and used that subset as a discovery cohort. Every discovery cohort repertoire had been produced on one sequencing platform. HLA typing included class I and class II loci at four-digit resolution. Typing coverage varied by locus: roughly 620-630 donors for A, B, C, DRB1 and DQB1; roughly 560 for DQA1; over 600 for DPA1; around 450 for DPB1. Four or five DR-DQ haplotypes were handled as single units for association and clustering because linkage in the cohort was strong. On average, 235,054 unique TCR beta nucleotide sequences were sequenced per donor among a few hundred genotyped donors of the cohort, with roughly 18% of those sequences being non-productive.

From the cysteine through the phenylalanine, the CDR3 covers 10 amino acids. CDR3 DNA is the only sequence kept; it has 30 bases, read in frame from the first base. The germline V gene (reference sequence) specifies GTSNPN as CDR1 and SVGIG as CDR2. V is cut by 7 bases and J by 6 bases, and the space between the germline ends is 9 bases. Library prep was done by the immunoSEQ multiplex PCR assay. For the multiplex PCR, a mixture combining 60 forward primers for TCR Vbeta segments and 13 reverse primers for TCR Jbeta segments was used. The CDR3 region of rearranged TCR beta genes was amplified from genomic DNA by a multiplex PCR assay. The Illumina HiSeq System was used to sequence the amplified TCR beta libraries as 87-base-pair reads. In the source study's methods: In a later analysis, approximately 74 million unique TCR beta chains were counted across the roughly 670 repertoires, and around 10 million of these chains were shared by at least two donors. Raw reads were error-corrected and collapsed into unique sequences with a nearest-neighbor algorithm that merged closely related sequences to remove PCR and sequencing errors. To assign V, D and J gene segments, CDR3 sequences were aligned to IMGT reference sequences. Each retained sequence needed at least a six-nucleotide match to both a V gene segment and a J gene segment. Rearrangements were classified as productive when the CDR3 lacked stop codons and remained in frame with V and J, and all other rearrangements were classified as non-productive. Following IMGT convention, CDR3 was defined as the stretch from the second conserved V-encoded cysteine up to the conserved J-encoded phenylalanine. The earlier analysis of about 610 of the donors excluded any sequence lacking an unambiguous match to a single V gene segment. In an earlier analysis of around 600 of the donors, V segments were called functional above 56.7% productive rearrangements and were called segregating when the between-donor standard deviation exceeded 5%. A statistical classification framework was developed to diagnose cytomegalovirus status using the catalog of TCR beta chain sequences. In a later analysis, TCR nucleotide sequences were compared against IMGT/GENE-DB human TR gene sequences so that V and J genes could be assigned. Using the TCRdist pipeline, a later analysis assigned CDR3 sequences along with most-parsimonious VDJ recombination scenarios. In a later analysis, every TCR beta chain was defined by the combination of its CDR3 amino acid sequence and its V-gene family, and reads without a unique V-gene family were dropped. To address suspected cross-contamination and a sequencing artifact, a later analysis removed 550 to 750 highly shared, low-generation-probability nucleotide sequences. A later analysis calculated a clonal expansion index for each public chain from normalized within-repertoire ranks of inferred template counts. A later analysis computed generation probabilities with a VDJ recombination model fitted to out-of-frame rearrangements, and checked the results against IGoR. Hypergeometric tests were used in a later analysis to score TCR-TCR, TCR-HLA and TCR-CMV co-occurrence, with a repertoire-size bias correction applied to the TCR pairs. False discovery rates were estimated in a later analysis by permuting HLA or CMV assignments 20 times. In a later analysis, co-occurring TCRs were grouped with DBSCAN, and TCRdist sequence similarity was added when clustering was performed within HLA-allele-positive subsets. Repertoires with fewer than 30,000 or more than 120,000 public chains, plus five repertoires with anomalous nucleotide sharing, were excluded from co-occurrence clustering. Not all clones reach the TCRdb copy of this immuneACCESS table, which keeps in-frame sequences only. Checked studies attribute under half of the gap to unresolved V genes and leave the rest unexplained. That table gives V, J and clone size, and the DNA gave D and trimming. The sample data list about 150,000 clones, and around 74% of these were observed just once. 1.4% of the sample is held by the ten biggest clonotypes.

On the study overall, not on this receptor specifically: Compared with the approximately 710-donor mean, donors in an Asian-associated ancestry cluster had fewer N-insertions in productive TCRs, according to a later genetic analysis. A later analysis found that most CMV-associated TCR beta chains appeared HLA-restricted, with HLA associations seemingly driven largely by CMV exposure. A later analysis associated 17,000 or so TCR beta sequences with specific HLA alleles at a false discovery rate of 0.05. According to a later analysis, TCR association rates differed among HLA loci, with DRB1 alleles showing the most associated TCRs and HLA-C alleles showing the fewest. About 17 rarely observed V segments, including chromosome 9 orphons, were excluded from the earlier analysis of several hundred of the donors because counts were too low. Immune exposure information for the cohort was limited to CMV serostatus. V-gene and J-gene trimming of TCR beta chains was associated with a missense DCLRE1C variant in a later genetic analysis, and the association was replicated in an independent cohort. A later analysis found that HLA-associated TCR beta chains were more clonally expanded and had lower generation probabilities than equally common non-associated chains. Roughly uniform sequencing depth across donors was assumed in presence/absence analyses, although this assumption may not hold. It was suggested by the authors that the approach could potentially be generalized to other disease states and immunological phenotypes. Across donors, most TCR sequences were observed very rarely, whereas some public TCRs were present in many individuals. A group of highly shared sequence variants was considered likely to be a technical artifact of the sequencing pipeline. In the study, around 160 TCR beta chains were listed as associated with cytomegalovirus. In an earlier analysis of 587 of the donors, most TCR beta V segments appeared in productive rearrangements about 87% or about 30% of the time, broadly matching IMGT annotations. A later analysis reported that several top co-occurrence clusters appeared linked to parvovirus B19, influenza, CMV and Epstein-Barr virus. Cytomegalovirus status was reported to be diagnosed by the classifier with high specificity and sensitivity in both the original and validation cohorts. Strong co-occurrence of HLA alleles, especially DR and DQ, made assigning TCR associations to individual alleles difficult. The cohort was sequenced for TCR beta chains only, and without alpha or paired-chain data the features that could be detected were limited. A further reported finding was that TCR beta sequences accurately predicted the HLA-A and HLA-B alleles for most subjects in the first cohort. Linkage disequilibrium might explain the correlated functional status among segregating V segments, but an unknown experimental factor could not be excluded. Because some donors lacked HLA typing at each locus, the association tests relied only on the typed subset. In vitro tests confirmed that a few of the cytomegalovirus-associated TCR beta chains recognize cytomegalovirus antigens. Some IMGT-functional V segments, including TRBV6-2 and TRBV6-3, could not be distinguished by the 87-base-pair reads and were therefore excluded.

In total, 600 or so healthy bone marrow donors made up the cohort. Cohort members were all nominally healthy when sampled, although unrecorded immune exposures were likely present. The donor was CMV seronegative and belonged to the group of 352 seronegative cohort members. Each donor provided a peripheral blood sample, and peripheral blood mononuclear cells were used for TCR beta sequencing. The Qiagen DNeasy Blood Extraction Kit was used to extract genomic DNA from the blood cell samples. This sequence originates from a woman aged 30 to 39 in good health and CMV-seronegative. The sequence links TRBV30 to TRBJ1-2, and perhaps TRBD1 as D gene, on 5 matching bases. Sequencing input: PBMCs. The CDR3 reads as follows: CAFGGDGYTF. Read as DNA, the sequence is TGTGCCTTCGGGGGTGATGGCTACACCTTC.